This TCR beta chain comes out of a study of T cells in severe cutaneous drug reactions. Study-wide results and caveats: Carbamazepine-induced Stevens-Johnson syndrome or toxic epidermal necrolysis patients showed strongly raised TRBV12-4, 25% to 35% in blister cells and about 5% in PBMC.

The germline CDR1 and CDR2 sequences are DFQATT and SNEGSKA (reference sequence). The CDR3 is 13 amino acids. Carbamazepine had induced Stevens-Johnson syndrome or toxic epidermal necrolysis in the sequenced donors. Bulk and single-cell libraries used iRepertoire multiplex PCR with TCR subtype-specific primers. TCRdb re-called the multiplex PCR reads; one entry per CDR3 protein, DNA not given. There are over 1,500 distinct CDR3 sequences in the sample, with roughly 30% held by the top ten. On this clonotype itself: Its antigen is currently unknown.

The source is a human donor with Stevens-Johnson syndrome, a severe cutaneous drug reaction. V gene TRBV20-1 combines with J gene TRBJ2-5; TCRdb picks TRBD2, but there is no DNA to check that call. The source material was PBMCs. The CDR3 here is CSAPFYGSKTQYF.